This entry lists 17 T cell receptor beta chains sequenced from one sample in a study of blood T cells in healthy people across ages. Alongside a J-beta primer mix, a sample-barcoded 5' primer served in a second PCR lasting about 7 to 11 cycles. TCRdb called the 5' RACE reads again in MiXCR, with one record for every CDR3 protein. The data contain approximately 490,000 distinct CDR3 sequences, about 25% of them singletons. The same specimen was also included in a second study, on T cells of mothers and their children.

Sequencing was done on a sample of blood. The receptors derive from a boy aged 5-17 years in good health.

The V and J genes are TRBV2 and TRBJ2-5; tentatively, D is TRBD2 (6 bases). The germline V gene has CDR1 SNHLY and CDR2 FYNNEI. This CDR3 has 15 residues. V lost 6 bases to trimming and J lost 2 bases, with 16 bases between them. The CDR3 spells CASRAGLPIQETQYF. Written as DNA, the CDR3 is TGTGCCAGCAGGGCGGGACTCCCTATACAAGAGACCCAGTACTTC.

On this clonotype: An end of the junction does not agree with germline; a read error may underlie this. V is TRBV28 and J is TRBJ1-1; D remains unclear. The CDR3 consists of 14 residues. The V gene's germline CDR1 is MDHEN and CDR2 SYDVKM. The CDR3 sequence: CTSTPLGQEGEAFF. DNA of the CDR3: TGTACCAGCACCCCGCTAGGGCAAGAGGGTGAAGCTTTCTTT.

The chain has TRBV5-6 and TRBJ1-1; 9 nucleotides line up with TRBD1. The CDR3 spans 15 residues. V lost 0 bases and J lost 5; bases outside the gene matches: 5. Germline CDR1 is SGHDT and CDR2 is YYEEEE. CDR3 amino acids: CASSLAGQGGTEAFF. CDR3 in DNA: TGTGCCAGCAGCTTGGCGGGACAGGGAGGGACTGAAGCTTTCTTT.

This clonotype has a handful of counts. The CDR3 DNA is TGCAGTGCCACGTACTGGGGCCCAGACTTCACTTCCAAAAACATTCAGTACTTC. Protein product: CSATYWGPDFTSKNIQYF. The chain uses TRBV20-1 and TRBJ2-4, with D possibly TRBD1 on 5 matching bases. V was pared by 6 bases and J by 2 bases, with 26 bases between. The CDR3 spans 18 residues. Per the germline V gene, CDR1 is DFQATT and CDR2 is SNEGSKA (reference sequence).

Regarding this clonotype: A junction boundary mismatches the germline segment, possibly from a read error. The CDR3 DNA is TGTGCCAGCAGTTTAGCGGGAGGCGTAGCCAAAAACATTCAGTGCTTC. Its translation is CASSLAGGVAKNIQCF. V is TRBV12-3 or TRBV12-4 and J is TRBJ2-4; perhaps TRBD2 as D (6 bases). The CDR3 has 16 amino acids.

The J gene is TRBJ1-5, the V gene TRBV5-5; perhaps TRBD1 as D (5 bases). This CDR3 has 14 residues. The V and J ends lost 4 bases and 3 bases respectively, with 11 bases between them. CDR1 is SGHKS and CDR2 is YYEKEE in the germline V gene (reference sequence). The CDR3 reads CASSPGTLNQPQHF. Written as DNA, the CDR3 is TGTGCCAGCAGCCCTGGGACGCTCAATCAGCCCCAGCATTTT.

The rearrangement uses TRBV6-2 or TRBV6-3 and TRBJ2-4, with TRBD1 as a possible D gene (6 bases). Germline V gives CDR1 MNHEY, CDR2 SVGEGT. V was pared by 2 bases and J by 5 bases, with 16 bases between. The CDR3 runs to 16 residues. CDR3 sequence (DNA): TGTGCCAGCAGTTACGATTTGGAGACAGGAGAAAACATTCAGTACTTC. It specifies CASSYDLETGENIQYF.

The CDR3 DNA reads TGTGCCAGCAGCGTACACACAGGGGGCTCCTACGAGCAGTACTTC. Translation: CASSVHTGGSYEQYF. The chain couples TRBV11-2 to TRBJ2-7; 8 bases fit TRBD1. The CDR3 runs 15 residues. V gave up 5 bases and J gave up 0 bases; unmatched junction bases: 6. Per germline, CDR1 SGHAT and CDR2 FQNNGV.

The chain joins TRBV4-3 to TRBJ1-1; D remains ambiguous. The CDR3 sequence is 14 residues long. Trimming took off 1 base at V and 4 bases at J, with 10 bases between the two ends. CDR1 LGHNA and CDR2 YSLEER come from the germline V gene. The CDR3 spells CASSQGQQATEAFF. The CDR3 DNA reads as TGCGCCAGCAGCCAAGGTCAGCAGGCCACTGAAGCTTTCTTT.

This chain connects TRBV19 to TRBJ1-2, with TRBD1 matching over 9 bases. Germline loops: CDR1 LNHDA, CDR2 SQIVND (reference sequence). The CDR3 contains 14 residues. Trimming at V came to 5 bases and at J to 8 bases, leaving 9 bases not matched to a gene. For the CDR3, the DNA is TGTGCCAGTAGTGATACCGGGACAGGGAGCGGCTACACCTTC. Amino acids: CASSDTGTGSGYTF. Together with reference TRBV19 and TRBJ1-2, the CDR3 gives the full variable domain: DGGITQSPKYLFRKEGQNVTLSCEQNLNHDAMYWYRQDPGQGLRLIYYSQIVNDFQKGDIAEGYSVSREKKESFPLTVTSAQKNPTAFYLCASSDTGTGSGYTFGSGTRLTVV.

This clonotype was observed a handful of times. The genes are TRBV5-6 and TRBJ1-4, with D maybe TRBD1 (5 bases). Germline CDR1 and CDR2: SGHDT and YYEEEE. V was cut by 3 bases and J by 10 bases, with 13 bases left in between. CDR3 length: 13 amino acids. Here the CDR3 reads CASSWRDQGKLFF. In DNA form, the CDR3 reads TGTGCCAGCAGCTGGAGGGACCAAGGAAAACTGTTTTTT.

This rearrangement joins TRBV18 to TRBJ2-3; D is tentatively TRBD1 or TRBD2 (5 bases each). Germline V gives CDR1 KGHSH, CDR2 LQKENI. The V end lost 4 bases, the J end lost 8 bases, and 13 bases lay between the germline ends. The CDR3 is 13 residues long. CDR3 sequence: CASSQGPEGTQYF. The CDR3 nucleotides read TGTGCCAGCTCACAGGGACCAGAGGGTACGCAGTATTTT.

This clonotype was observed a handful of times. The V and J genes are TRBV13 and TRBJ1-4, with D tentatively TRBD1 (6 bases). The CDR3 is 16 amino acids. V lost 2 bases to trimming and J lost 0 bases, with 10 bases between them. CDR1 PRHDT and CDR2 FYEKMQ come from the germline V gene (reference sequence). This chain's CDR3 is CASSLSGDATNEKLFF. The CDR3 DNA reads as TGTGCCAGCAGCTTATCAGGGGACGCAACTAATGAAAAACTGTTTTTT.

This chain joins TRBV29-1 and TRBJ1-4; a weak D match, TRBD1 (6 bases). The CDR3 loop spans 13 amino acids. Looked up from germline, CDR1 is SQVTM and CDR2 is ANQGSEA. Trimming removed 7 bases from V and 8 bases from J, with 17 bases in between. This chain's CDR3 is CSDLDRSGEKLFF. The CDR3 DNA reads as TGCAGCGACCTTGACAGGTCGGGCGAAAAACTGTTTTTT.

CDR3 region: CASSPIDTQYF. The DNA of the CDR3 is TGTGCCAGCTCACCGATAGATACGCAGTATTTT. V is TRBV18 and J is TRBJ2-3, with D hard to call. The germline gives CDR1 KGHSH, CDR2 LQKENI. V was trimmed by 3 bases and J by 5 bases, leaving 3 bases between them. The CDR3 sequence is 11 residues long. Drawing the rest from reference TRBV18 and TRBJ2-3, the complete variable domain is NAGVMQNPRHLVRRRGQEARLRCSPMKGHSHVYWYRQLPEEGLKFMVYLQKENIIDESGMPKERFSAEFPKEGPSILRIQQVVRGDSAAYFCASSPIDTQYFGPGTRLTVL.

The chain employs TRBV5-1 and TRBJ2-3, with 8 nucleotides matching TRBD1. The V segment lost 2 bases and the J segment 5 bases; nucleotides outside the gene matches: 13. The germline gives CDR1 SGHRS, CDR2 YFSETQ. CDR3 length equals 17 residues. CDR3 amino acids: CASSFPPDRAAGDTQYF. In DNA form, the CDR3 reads TGCGCCAGCAGCTTCCCCCCGGACAGGGCCGCTGGAGATACGCAGTATTTT. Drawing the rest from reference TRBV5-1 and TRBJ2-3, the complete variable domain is KAGVTQTPRYLIKTRGQQVTLSCSPISGHRSVSWYQQTPGQGLQFLFEYFSETQRNKGNFPGRFSGRQFSNSRSEMNVSTLELGDSALYLCASSFPPDRAAGDTQYFGPGTRLTVL.

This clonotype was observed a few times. CDR3 region: CASSLVDPVGAYEQYF. The CDR3, as DNA: TGTGCCAGCAGTTTAGTGGACCCGGTGGGTGCCTACGAGCAGTACTTC. V gene TRBV12-3 or TRBV12-4 combines with J gene TRBJ2-7; D remains ambiguous. Trimming shortened V by 1 base and J by 2 bases, and 15 bases separated the two germline ends. The CDR3 runs 16 residues.